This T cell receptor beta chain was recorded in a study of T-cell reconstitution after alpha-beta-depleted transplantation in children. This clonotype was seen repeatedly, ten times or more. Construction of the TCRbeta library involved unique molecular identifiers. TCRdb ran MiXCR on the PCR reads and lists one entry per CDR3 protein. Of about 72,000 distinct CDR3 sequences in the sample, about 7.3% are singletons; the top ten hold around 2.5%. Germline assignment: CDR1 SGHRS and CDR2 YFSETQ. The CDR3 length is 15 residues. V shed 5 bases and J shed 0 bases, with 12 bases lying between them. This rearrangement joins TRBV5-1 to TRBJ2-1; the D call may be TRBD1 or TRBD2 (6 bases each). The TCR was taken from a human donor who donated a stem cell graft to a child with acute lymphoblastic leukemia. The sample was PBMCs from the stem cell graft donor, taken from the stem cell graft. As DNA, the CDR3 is TGCGCCAGCAGTGGAGGGGGAAGCTCCTACAATGAGCAGTTCTTC. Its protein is CASSGGGSSYNEQFF.